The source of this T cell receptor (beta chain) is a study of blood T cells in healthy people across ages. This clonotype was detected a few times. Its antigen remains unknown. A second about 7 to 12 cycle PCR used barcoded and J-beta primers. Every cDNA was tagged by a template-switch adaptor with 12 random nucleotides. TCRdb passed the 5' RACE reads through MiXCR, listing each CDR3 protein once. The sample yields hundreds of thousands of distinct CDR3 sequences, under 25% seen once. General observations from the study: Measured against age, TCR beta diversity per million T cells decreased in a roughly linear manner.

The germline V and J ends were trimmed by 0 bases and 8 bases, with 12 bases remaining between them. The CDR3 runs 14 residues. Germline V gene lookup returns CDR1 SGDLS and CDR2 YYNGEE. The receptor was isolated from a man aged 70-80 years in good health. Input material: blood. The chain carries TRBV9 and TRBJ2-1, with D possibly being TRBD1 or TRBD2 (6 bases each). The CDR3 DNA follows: TGTGCCAGCAGCGTAGCATCGGGGGCCGATGAGCAGTTCTTC. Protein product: CASSVASGADEQFF.